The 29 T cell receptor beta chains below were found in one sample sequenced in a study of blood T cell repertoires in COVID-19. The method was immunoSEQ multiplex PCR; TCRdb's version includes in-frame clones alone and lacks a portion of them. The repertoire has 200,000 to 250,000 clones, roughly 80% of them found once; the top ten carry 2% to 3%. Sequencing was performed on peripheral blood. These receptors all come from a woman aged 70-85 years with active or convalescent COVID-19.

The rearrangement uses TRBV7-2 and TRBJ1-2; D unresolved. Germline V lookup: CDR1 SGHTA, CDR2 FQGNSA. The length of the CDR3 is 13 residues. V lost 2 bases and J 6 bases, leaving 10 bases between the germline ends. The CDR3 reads CASSLNPGDGYTF. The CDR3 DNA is TGTGCCAGCAGCTTAAACCCGGGAGATGGCTACACCTTC.

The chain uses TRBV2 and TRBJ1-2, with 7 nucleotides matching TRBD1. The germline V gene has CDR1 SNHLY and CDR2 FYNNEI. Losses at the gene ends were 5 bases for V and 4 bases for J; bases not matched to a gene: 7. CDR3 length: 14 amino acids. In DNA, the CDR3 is TGTGCCAGCAGTCAGACAGGGCTGGGCTATGGCTACACCTTC. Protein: CASSQTGLGYGYTF.

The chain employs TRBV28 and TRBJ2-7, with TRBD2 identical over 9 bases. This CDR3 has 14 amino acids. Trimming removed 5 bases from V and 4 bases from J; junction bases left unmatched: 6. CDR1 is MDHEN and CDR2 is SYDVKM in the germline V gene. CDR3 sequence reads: CASSRSGSEYEQYF. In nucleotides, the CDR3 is TGTGCCAGCAGTCGTAGCGGGAGTGAGTACGAGCAGTACTTC.

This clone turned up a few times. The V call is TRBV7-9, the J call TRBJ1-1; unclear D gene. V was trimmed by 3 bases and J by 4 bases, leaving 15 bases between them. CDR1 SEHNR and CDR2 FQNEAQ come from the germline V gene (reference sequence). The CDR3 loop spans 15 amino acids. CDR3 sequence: CASSFSPGSGTEAFF. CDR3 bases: TGTGCCAGCAGCTTCTCCCCGGGGTCGGGCACTGAAGCTTTCTTT.

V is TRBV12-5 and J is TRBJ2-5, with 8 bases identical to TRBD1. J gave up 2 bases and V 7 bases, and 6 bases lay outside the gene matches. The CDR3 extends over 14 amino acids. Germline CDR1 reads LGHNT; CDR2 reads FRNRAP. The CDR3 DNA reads TGTGCTAGTGCCCCCGGGACAGGTCAAGAGACCCAGTACTTC. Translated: CASAPGTGQETQYF.

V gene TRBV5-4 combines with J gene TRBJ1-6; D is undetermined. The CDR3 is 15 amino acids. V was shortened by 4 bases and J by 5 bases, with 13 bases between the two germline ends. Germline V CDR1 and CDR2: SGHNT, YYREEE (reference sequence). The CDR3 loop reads CASSAAGRNNSPLHF. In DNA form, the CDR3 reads TGTGCCAGCAGCGCTGCTGGGCGAAATAATTCACCCCTCCACTTT.

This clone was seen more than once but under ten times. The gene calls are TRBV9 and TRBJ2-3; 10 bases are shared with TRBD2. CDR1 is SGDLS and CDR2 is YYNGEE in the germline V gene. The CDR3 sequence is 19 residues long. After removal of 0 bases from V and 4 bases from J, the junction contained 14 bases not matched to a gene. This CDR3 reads CASSVGLAGGLAGSDTQYF. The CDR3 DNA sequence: TGTGCCAGCAGCGTAGGATTAGCGGGGGGTCTCGCGGGTTCAGATACGCAGTATTTT.

The CDR3 spells CASSYPGVETQYF. CDR3 in DNA: TGTGCCAGCAGTTACCCGGGAGTAGAGACCCAGTACTTC. This chain links TRBV6-5 with TRBJ2-5; the D gene is possibly TRBD2 (6 bases). V dropped 2 bases and J dropped 4 bases, with 8 bases sitting between them. The germline V gene encodes CDR1 MNHEY and CDR2 SVGAGI. There are 13 residues in the CDR3.

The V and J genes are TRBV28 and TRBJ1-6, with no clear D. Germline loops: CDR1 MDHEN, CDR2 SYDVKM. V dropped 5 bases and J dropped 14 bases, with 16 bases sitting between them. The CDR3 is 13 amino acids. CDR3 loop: CASSPPGVKTLHF. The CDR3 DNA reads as TGTGCCAGCAGTCCCCCCGGGGTTAAAACCCTCCACTTT.

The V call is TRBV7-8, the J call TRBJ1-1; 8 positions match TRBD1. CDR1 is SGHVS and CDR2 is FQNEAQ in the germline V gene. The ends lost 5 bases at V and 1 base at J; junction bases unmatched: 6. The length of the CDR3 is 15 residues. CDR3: CASSTPDRANTEAFF. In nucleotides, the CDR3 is TGTGCCAGCAGCACCCCGGACAGGGCGAACACTGAAGCTTTCTTT.

CDR3 sequence (DNA): TGTGCCAGCAGTTTGGGAGAAGGAACTGAAGCTTTCTTT. Translation: CASSLGEGTEAFF. V gene TRBV12-3 or TRBV12-4 combines with J gene TRBJ1-1; no clear D. The ends were cut back, 3 bases at V and 5 bases at J, with 10 bases in the middle. The CDR3 is 13 residues long.

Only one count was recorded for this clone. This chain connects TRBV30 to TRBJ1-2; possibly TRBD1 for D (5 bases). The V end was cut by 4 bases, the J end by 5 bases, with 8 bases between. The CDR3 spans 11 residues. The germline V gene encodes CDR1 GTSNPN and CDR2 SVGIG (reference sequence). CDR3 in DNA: TGTGCCTGGACAGGGTTTTATGGCTACACCTTC. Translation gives CAWTGFYGYTF.

The CDR3 nucleotides are TGTGCCAGCTCACCGTCGGCTAGCGGGTACAATGAGCAGTTCTTC. It is translated as CASSPSASGYNEQFF. The chain links TRBV18 to TRBJ2-1; 8 nucleotides agree with TRBD2. The trim removed 3 bases at V and 4 bases at J, leaving 5 bases unmatched. Germline CDR1 and CDR2: KGHSH and LQKENI. This CDR3 is built from 15 residues.

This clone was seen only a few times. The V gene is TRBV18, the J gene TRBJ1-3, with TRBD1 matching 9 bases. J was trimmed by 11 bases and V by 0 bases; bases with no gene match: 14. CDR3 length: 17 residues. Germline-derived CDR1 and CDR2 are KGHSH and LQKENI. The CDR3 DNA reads TGTGCCAGCTCACCACCGACAAGTACAGGGGGCCGTAGGGCCATATATTTT. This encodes CASSPPTSTGGRRAIYF.

The CDR3 DNA is TGTGCCAGCAGGCCCCCCCGACTCTATGGCTACACCTTC. Residues: CASRPPRLYGYTF. V usage is TRBV6-5 and J usage is TRBJ1-2, with D hard to call. CDR1 and CDR2 (germline): MNHEY, SVGAGI. This CDR3 comprises 13 residues. The V gene lost 6 bases and the J gene lost 4 bases, with 12 bases spanning the gap.

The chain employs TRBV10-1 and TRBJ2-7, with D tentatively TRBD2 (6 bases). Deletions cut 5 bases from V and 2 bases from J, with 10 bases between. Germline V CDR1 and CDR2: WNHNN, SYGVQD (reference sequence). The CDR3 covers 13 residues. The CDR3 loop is CASSSTRTYEQYF. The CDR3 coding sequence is TGCGCCAGCAGTTCGACTAGAACCTACGAGCAGTACTTC.

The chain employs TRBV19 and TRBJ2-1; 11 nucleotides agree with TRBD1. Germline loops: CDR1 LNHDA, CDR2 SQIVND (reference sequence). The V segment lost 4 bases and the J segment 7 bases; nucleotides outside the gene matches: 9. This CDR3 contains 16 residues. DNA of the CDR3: TGTGCCAGTAGTAAGAGCTGGACAGGGGGCTTGAATGAGCAGTTCTTC. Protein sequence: CASSKSWTGGLNEQFF.

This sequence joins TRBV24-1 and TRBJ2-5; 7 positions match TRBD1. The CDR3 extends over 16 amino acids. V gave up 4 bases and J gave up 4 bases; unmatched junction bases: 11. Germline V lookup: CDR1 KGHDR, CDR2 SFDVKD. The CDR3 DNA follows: TGTGCCACCAGTGAGACATACAGGGGATTGGGAGAGACCCAGTACTTC. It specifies CATSETYRGLGETQYF.

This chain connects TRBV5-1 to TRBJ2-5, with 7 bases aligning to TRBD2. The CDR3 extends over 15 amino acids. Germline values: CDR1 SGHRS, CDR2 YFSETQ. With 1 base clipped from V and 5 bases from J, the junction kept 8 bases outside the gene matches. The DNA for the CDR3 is TGCGCCAGCAGCTTGAGTGTGTTGGGGGGGGAGACCCAGTACTTC. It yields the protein CASSLSVLGGETQYF. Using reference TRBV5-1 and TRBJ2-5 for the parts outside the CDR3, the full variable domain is KAGVTQTPRYLIKTRGQQVTLSCSPISGHRSVSWYQQTPGQGLQFLFEYFSETQRNKGNFPGRFSGRQFSNSRSEMNVSTLELGDSALYLCASSLSVLGGETQYFGPGTRLLVL.

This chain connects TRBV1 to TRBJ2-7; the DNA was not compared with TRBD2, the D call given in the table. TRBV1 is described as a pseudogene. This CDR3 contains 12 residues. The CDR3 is CTSPAGGHEQYF. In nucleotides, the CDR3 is TGCACCAGCCCTGCGGGAGGGCACGAGCAGTACTTC.

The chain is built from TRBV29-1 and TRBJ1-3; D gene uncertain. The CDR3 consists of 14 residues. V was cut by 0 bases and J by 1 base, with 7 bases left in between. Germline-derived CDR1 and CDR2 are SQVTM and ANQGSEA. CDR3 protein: CSVEELRSGNTIYF. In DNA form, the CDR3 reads TGCAGCGTTGAAGAGCTGAGATCTGGAAACACCATATATTTT.

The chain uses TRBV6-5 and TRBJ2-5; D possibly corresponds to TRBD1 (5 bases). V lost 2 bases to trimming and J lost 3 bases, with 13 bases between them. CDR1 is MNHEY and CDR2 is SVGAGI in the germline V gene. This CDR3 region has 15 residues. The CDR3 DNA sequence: TGTGCCAGCAGTTACCGGCTAAGCAGGGAAGAGACCCAGTACTTC. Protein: CASSYRLSREETQYF.

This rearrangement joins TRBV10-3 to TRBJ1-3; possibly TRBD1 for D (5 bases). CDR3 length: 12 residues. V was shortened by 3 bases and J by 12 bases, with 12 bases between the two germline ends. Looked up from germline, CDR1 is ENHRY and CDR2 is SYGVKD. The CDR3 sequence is CAISDDSPVIYF. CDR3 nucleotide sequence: TGTGCCATCAGTGATGACAGTCCAGTCATATATTTT.

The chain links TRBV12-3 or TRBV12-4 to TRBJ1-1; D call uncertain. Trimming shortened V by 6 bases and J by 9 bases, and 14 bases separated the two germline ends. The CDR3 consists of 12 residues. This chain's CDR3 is CASSSPGNQAFF. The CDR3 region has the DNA TGTGCCAGCAGCTCTCCAGGTAACCAAGCTTTCTTT.

In DNA form, the CDR3 reads TGTGCCAGCAGCTTAGCCCGGGAGGGTGGCTACACCTTC. Amino acid sequence: CASSLAREGGYTF. The chain couples TRBV7-2 to TRBJ1-2; D uncertain. Germline-derived CDR1 and CDR2 are SGHTA and FQGNSA. Trimming took 0 bases from V and 7 from J, leaving 9 bases between them. The CDR3 totals 13 residues.

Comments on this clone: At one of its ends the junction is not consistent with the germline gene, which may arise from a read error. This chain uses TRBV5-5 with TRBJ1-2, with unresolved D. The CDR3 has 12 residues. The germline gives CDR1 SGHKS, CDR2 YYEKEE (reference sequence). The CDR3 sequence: CASSLASGVTAF. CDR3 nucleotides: TGTGCCAGCAGCTTGGCCTCCGGGGTTACGGCCTTC.

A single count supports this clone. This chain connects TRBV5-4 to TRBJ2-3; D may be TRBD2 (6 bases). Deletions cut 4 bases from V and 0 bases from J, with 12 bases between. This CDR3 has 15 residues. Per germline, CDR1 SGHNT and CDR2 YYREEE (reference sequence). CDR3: CASSAPGTSTDTQYF. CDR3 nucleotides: TGTGCCAGCAGCGCCCCCGGGACTAGCACAGATACGCAGTATTTT.

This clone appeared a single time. The CDR3 here is CSVEDSQETQYF. The CDR3 nucleotides are TGCAGCGTTGAAGACAGTCAAGAGACCCAGTACTTC. The rearrangement uses TRBV29-1 and TRBJ2-5; D not certain. The V gene lost 0 bases and the J gene lost 2 bases, with 4 bases spanning the gap. CDR1 SQVTM and CDR2 ANQGSEA come from the germline V gene. CDR3 length: 12 residues.

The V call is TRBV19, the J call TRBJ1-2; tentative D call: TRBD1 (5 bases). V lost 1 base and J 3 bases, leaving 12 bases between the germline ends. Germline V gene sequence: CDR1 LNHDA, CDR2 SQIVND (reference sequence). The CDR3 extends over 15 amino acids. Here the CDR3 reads CASSIGAGRDYGYTF. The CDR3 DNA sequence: TGTGCCAGTAGTATAGGTGCAGGGAGGGACTATGGCTACACCTTC.